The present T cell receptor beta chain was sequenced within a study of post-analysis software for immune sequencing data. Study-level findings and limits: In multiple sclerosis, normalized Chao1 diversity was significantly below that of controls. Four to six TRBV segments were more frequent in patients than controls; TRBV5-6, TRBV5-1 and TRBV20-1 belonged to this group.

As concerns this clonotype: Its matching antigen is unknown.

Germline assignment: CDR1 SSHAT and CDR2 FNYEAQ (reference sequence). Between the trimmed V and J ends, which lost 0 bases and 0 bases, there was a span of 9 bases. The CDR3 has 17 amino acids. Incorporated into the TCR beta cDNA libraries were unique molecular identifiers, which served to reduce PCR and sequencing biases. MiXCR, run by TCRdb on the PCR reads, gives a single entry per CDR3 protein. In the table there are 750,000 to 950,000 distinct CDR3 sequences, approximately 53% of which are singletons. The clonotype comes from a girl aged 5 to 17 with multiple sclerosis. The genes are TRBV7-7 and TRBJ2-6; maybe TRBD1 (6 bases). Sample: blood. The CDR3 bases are TGTGCCAGCAGCTTAGCAGGGGGACGCTCTGGGGCCAACGTCCTGACTTTC. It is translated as CASSLAGGRSGANVLTF.